This T cell receptor beta chain was profiled in a study of control samples from healthy donors and cancer patients. The protocol was immunoSEQ multiplex PCR, while the TCRdb copy is restricted to in-frame clones and leaves out a portion. Among 95,000 to 150,000 clones listed, roughly 87% were seen once. V was pared by 5 bases and J by 5 bases, with 10 bases between. This CDR3 has 12 amino acids. CDR1 is PRHDT and CDR2 is FYEKMQ in the germline V gene (reference sequence). The chain links TRBV13 to TRBJ2-7, with D possibly being TRBD1 (5 bases). Sequencing was carried out using blood. The receptor was isolated from a middle-aged man in good health. The DNA of the CDR3 is TGTGCCAGCAGCCTGACAGAGGACGAGCAGTACTTC. Its translation is CASSLTEDEQYF. Complete variable domain (other parts from reference TRBV13 and TRBJ2-7): AAGVIQSPRHLIKEKRETATLKCYPIPRHDTVYWYQQGPGQDPQFLISFYEKMQSDKGSIPDRFSAQQFSDYHSELNMSSLELGDSALYFCASSLTEDEQYFGPGTRLTVT.